The 31 T cell receptor beta chains below were found in one sample sequenced in a study of radiotherapy plus CTLA-4 blockade in lung cancer listed by TCRdb under 2018. Libraries were built with the immunoSEQ multiplex PCR assay. What TCRdb holds here is the immuneACCESS table cut down to in-frame rearrangements. Part of the clones is not present; checked against another copy, under half of the missing clones reflect an unresolved V gene, and the others are unexplained. The table for this sample lists roughly 3,000 clones; roughly four fifths of them were counted only once. The ten largest clones add up to approximately 19% of the sample. The material was tumor tissue, obtained from a patient treated with radiotherapy plus ipilimumab. The origin of the receptors is a human donor with non-small cell lung cancer that progressed on radiotherapy plus ipilimumab.

The chain links TRBV7-9 to TRBJ1-1; D remains unclear. CDR1 and CDR2 from the germline V gene are SEHNR and FQNEAQ (reference sequence). V lost 3 bases to trimming and J lost 6 bases, with 8 bases between them. The length of the CDR3 is 12 residues. CDR3 DNA sequence: TGTGCCAGCAGCTTTCCATCACCTGAAGCTTTCTTT. It translates to CASSFPSPEAFF.

The chain uses TRBV9 and TRBJ2-3; 9 nucleotides agree with TRBD2. The CDR3 sequence is 15 residues long. Germline loops: CDR1 SGDLS, CDR2 YYNGEE. With 1 base clipped from V and 4 bases from J, the junction kept 4 bases outside the gene matches. The CDR3 nucleotides read TGTGCCAGCAGCGTATGGCGGGGGGGGGCAGATACGCAGTATTTT. It specifies CASSVWRGGADTQYF.

The chain carries TRBV4-1 and TRBJ2-7; D is possibly TRBD2 (7 bases). Per the germline V gene, CDR1 is MGHRA and CDR2 is YSYEKL. The length of the CDR3 is 14 residues. The V and J ends lost 2 bases and 5 bases respectively, with 13 bases between them. The CDR3 sequence: CASSQIGGRDEQYF. The CDR3 DNA reads TGCGCCAGCAGCCAAATCGGGGGGCGCGACGAGCAGTACTTC.

The chain couples TRBV5-4 to TRBJ2-7; D remains ambiguous. The V and J ends lost 0 bases and 2 bases respectively, with 9 bases between them. This CDR3 is built from 14 residues. CDR1 and CDR2 from the germline V gene are SGHNT and YYREEE (reference sequence). As DNA, the CDR3 is TGTGCCAGCAGCTTGGCTGGGAACCCCTACGAGCAGTACTTC. This gives the protein CASSLAGNPYEQYF.

The CDR3 nucleotides read TGTGCCGGAGTTTCAGGCGGTGAAGCTTTCTTT. This translates into CAGVSGGEAFF. The chain links TRBV2 to TRBJ1-1; no definite D call. CDR1 and CDR2 (germline): SNHLY, FYNNEI. V was shortened by 11 bases and J by 7 bases, with 14 bases between the two germline ends. CDR3 length: 11 amino acids. The variable domain in full, completed from reference TRBV2 and TRBJ1-1, reads EPEVTQTPSHQVTQMGQEVILRCVPISNHLYFYWYRQILGQKVEFLVSFYNNEISEKSEIFDDQFSVERPDGSNFTLKIRSTKLEDSAMYFCAGVSGGEAFFGQGTRLTVV.

The rearrangement uses TRBV18 and TRBJ2-5; TRBD2 aligns across 11 bases. The CDR3 contains 14 residues. V lost 3 bases to trimming and J lost 4 bases; unmatched junction nucleotides: 1. Germline assignment: CDR1 KGHSH and CDR2 LQKENI. CDR3 protein: CASSPGLAGETQYF. The CDR3 DNA sequence: TGTGCCAGCTCACCCGGACTAGCGGGAGAGACCCAGTACTTC. The full variable domain, in which reference TRBV18 and TRBJ2-5 provide the parts outside the CDR3, is NAGVMQNPRHLVRRRGQEARLRCSPMKGHSHVYWYRQLPEEGLKFMVYLQKENIIDESGMPKERFSAEFPKEGPSILRIQQVVRGDSAAYFCASSPGLAGETQYFGPGTRLLVL.

V usage is TRBV29-1 and J usage is TRBJ2-7; possible D gene TRBD1, 5 bases. CDR3 length: 12 residues. Germline values: CDR1 SQVTM, CDR2 ANQGSEA. The V and J ends lost 5 bases and 2 bases respectively, with 10 bases between them. The CDR3: CSVLTDTYEQYF. The CDR3 DNA follows: TGCAGCGTTTTGACAGATACCTACGAGCAGTACTTC.

The genes are TRBV5-1 and TRBJ2-1; 11 bases are a match to TRBD2. This CDR3 has 16 residues. CDR1 and CDR2 from the germline V gene are SGHRS and YFSETQ. V lost 7 bases and J lost 3; bases outside the gene matches: 9. For the CDR3, the DNA is TGCGCCAGCGCGTCTCTAGCGGGAGGCGGCTACAATGAGCAGTTCTTC. It translates to CASASLAGGGYNEQFF.

V and J are TRBV4-3 and TRBJ1-3; D not certain. The CDR3 extends over 14 amino acids. Trimming took off 4 bases at V and 3 bases at J, with 10 bases between the two ends. Per germline, CDR1 LGHNA and CDR2 YSLEER. CDR3 loop: CASSLSLGGNTIYF. The CDR3 region has the DNA TGCGCCAGCAGCCTCTCCCTGGGTGGAAACACCATATATTTT.

This chain links TRBV28 with TRBJ2-4; D unresolved. Per germline, CDR1 MDHEN and CDR2 SYDVKM. The V end lost 5 bases, the J end lost 6 bases, and 11 bases lay between the germline ends. The CDR3 is 13 amino acids. The CDR3 DNA reads TGTGCCAGCAGTCCACCGACCGGAAACATTCAGTACTTC. It is translated as CASSPPTGNIQYF. Full variable domain (remainder filled in from reference TRBV28 and TRBJ2-4): DVKVTQSSRYLVKRTGEKVFLECVQDMDHENMFWYRQDPGLGLRLIYFSYDVKMKEKGDIPEGYSVSREKKERFSLILESASTNQTSMYLCASSPPTGNIQYFGAGTRLSVL.

This clone has only one observation. The CDR3 loop is CASRPDSDSGANVLTF. Written as DNA, the CDR3 is TGTGCCAGCAGACCGGACAGTGACTCTGGGGCCAACGTCCTGACTTTC. The gene calls are TRBV28 and TRBJ2-6, with D possibly TRBD1 on 6 matching bases. V lost 6 bases and J lost 0, with 12 bases in between. The CDR3 length is 16 residues. The germline V gene has CDR1 MDHEN and CDR2 SYDVKM.

V gene TRBV6-6 combines with J gene TRBJ1-2, with D tentatively TRBD1 (6 bases). This CDR3 region has 15 residues. The germline V and J ends were trimmed by 2 bases and 8 bases, with 18 bases remaining between them. Germline-derived CDR1 and CDR2 are MNHNY and SVGAGI (reference sequence). The CDR3 reads CASSYLLQGGDGYTF. DNA for the CDR3: TGTGCCAGCAGTTACCTTTTACAGGGAGGAGACGGCTACACCTTC.

The chain links TRBV27 to TRBJ2-7; TRBD1 matches 10 bases. This CDR3 is built from 15 residues. The trim removed 0 bases at V and 2 bases at J, leaving 1 base unmatched. Germline-derived CDR1 and CDR2 are MNHEY and SMNVEV (reference sequence). For the CDR3, the DNA is TGTGCCAGCAGTTTATCCGGGACAGGGGCCTACGAGCAGTACTTC. Encoded protein: CASSLSGTGAYEQYF.

V and J are TRBV5-6 and TRBJ2-7; TRBD1 matches 7 bases. Germline V CDR1 and CDR2: SGHDT, YYEEEE. CDR3 size: 14 residues. After removal of 2 bases from V and 1 base from J, the junction contained 3 bases not matched to a gene. This CDR3 reads CASSFGTVSYEQYF. CDR3 nucleotides: TGTGCCAGCAGCTTCGGGACAGTGTCCTACGAGCAGTACTTC.

The J gene is TRBJ1-5, the V gene TRBV5-1; TRBD1 matches 10 bases. Per the germline V gene, CDR1 is SGHRS and CDR2 is YFSETQ. The trim removed 4 bases at V and 5 bases at J, leaving 6 bases unmatched. CDR3 size: 15 residues. The CDR3 bases are TGCGCCAGCAGCCCCGGGACAGGGGTTGATCAGCCCCAGCATTTT. Translation: CASSPGTGVDQPQHF.

The chain links TRBV5-1 to TRBJ2-5; D gene uncertain. The germline CDR1 and CDR2 sequences are SGHRS and YFSETQ. The V end was cut by 6 bases, the J end by 1 base, with 13 bases between. The length of the CDR3 is 14 residues. The chain's CDR3 is CASTPGSSQETQYF. The CDR3 DNA follows: TGCGCCAGCACCCCTGGATCCTCCCAAGAGACCCAGTACTTC.

In its sample, this clone was seen a few times. J is TRBJ1-2 and V is TRBV5-1; D is unresolved. Trimming removed 0 bases from V and 11 bases from J, with 11 bases in between. This CDR3 spans 12 amino acids. Germline CDR1 SGHRS, CDR2 YFSETQ. The CDR3 region has the DNA TGCGCCAGCAGCTTGGAAGGAGGGAAATACACCTTC. Translated, it gives CASSLEGGKYTF.

The chain couples TRBV7-6 to TRBJ2-3, with a tentative D call TRBD2 (5 bases). The CDR3 contains 13 residues. CDR1 is SGHVS, CDR2 FNYEAQ, per germline. Trimming shortened V by 5 bases and J by 2 bases, and 8 bases separated the two germline ends. This chain's CDR3 is CASSARDTDTQYF. In DNA form, the CDR3 reads TGTGCCAGCAGCGCGAGGGACACAGATACGCAGTATTTT.

J is TRBJ2-3 and V is TRBV18, with D possibly called TRBD1 or TRBD2 (5 bases each). Germline loops: CDR1 KGHSH, CDR2 LQKENI. V was clipped by 1 base and J by 10 bases, with 9 bases between them. This CDR3 has 12 residues. The CDR3 loop is CASSPLGVAQYF. DNA of the CDR3: TGTGCCAGCTCACCACTGGGGGTCGCGCAGTATTTT. Looking up the rest from reference TRBV18 and TRBJ2-3 gives the full variable domain: NAGVMQNPRHLVRRRGQEARLRCSPMKGHSHVYWYRQLPEEGLKFMVYLQKENIIDESGMPKERFSAEFPKEGPSILRIQQVVRGDSAAYFCASSPLGVAQYFGPGTRLTVL.

This clone was seen just once. The chain joins TRBV27 to TRBJ2-1, with TRBD2 matching over 11 bases. V gave up 4 bases and J gave up 7 bases; unmatched junction bases: 6. The germline CDR1 and CDR2 sequences are MNHEY and SMNVEV (reference sequence). This CDR3 comprises 15 residues. This CDR3 reads CASSYLAGGPNEQFF. The CDR3 nucleotides read TGTGCCAGCAGTTACTTAGCGGGAGGGCCGAATGAGCAGTTCTTC.

V gene TRBV5-1 combines with J gene TRBJ2-1, with a possible D match to TRBD2 (5 bases). V was pared by 4 bases and J by 10 bases, with 21 bases between. CDR3 length: 15 amino acids. The germline gives CDR1 SGHRS, CDR2 YFSETQ. The CDR3 reads CASSVEGGPGREQFF. The DNA for the CDR3 is TGCGCCAGCAGCGTAGAAGGCGGGCCCGGTAGGGAGCAGTTCTTC.

The chain employs TRBV4-1 and TRBJ2-2; TRBD2 matches 14 bases. J was trimmed by 5 bases and V by 0 bases; bases with no gene match: 5. The germline gives CDR1 MGHRA, CDR2 YSYEKL. This CDR3 has 18 amino acids. CDR3 residues: CASSQEGTSGSMTGELFF. Written as DNA, the CDR3 is TGCGCCAGCAGCCAAGAAGGGACTAGCGGGAGTATGACCGGGGAGCTGTTTTTT.

The chain has TRBV5-1 and TRBJ1-2, with unresolved D. CDR3 size: 12 residues. V was shortened by 4 bases and J by 6 bases, with 10 bases between the two germline ends. Germline values: CDR1 SGHRS, CDR2 YFSETQ. Written as DNA, the CDR3 is TGCGCCAGCAGCCCCACAAGGGATGGCTACACCTTC. Its translation: CASSPTRDGYTF.

The V call is TRBV9, the J call TRBJ2-3; TRBD1 matches at 8 bases. CDR1 is SGDLS, CDR2 YYNGEE, per germline. V shed 0 bases and J 6 bases; nucleotides not matched to a gene: 9. The CDR3 totals 16 residues. For the CDR3, the DNA is TGTGCCAGCAGCGTAGAGCGCTACCGGGACAGGGATACGCAGTATTTT. Translating it yields CASSVERYRDRDTQYF.

CDR3 DNA sequence: TGTGCCAGCAGCGTAGATGGGACTTCCTTCTACGAGCAGTACTTC. Its protein product is CASSVDGTSFYEQYF. The chain recombines TRBV9 with TRBJ2-7; tentatively, D is TRBD2 (6 bases). V lost 0 bases and J 3 bases, leaving 13 bases between the germline ends. CDR1 SGDLS and CDR2 YYNGEE come from the germline V gene. This CDR3 is 15 amino acids long.

This clone was picked up a small number of times. This rearrangement joins TRBV7-9 to TRBJ1-5; no definite D call. Germline V gene sequence: CDR1 SEHNR, CDR2 FQNEAQ (reference sequence). This CDR3 has 16 residues. The germline V and J ends were trimmed by 1 base and 3 bases, with 13 bases remaining between them. CDR3 DNA sequence: TGTGCCAGCAGCTTAGGGCCGGCAGCTAACAATCAGCCCCAGCATTTT. Protein sequence: CASSLGPAANNQPQHF.

The chain joins TRBV7-2 to TRBJ2-1, with 7 bases aligning to TRBD1. The CDR3 extends over 12 amino acids. The V gene end was trimmed by 5 bases and the J gene end by 9 bases; junction bases not matched to a gene: 4. The germline V gene has CDR1 SGHTA and CDR2 FQGNSA. This chain's CDR3 is CASSHDRAEQFF. DNA of the CDR3: TGTGCCAGCAGCCACGACAGGGCTGAGCAGTTCTTC.

The DNA for the CDR3 is TGTGCCAGCAGCAAGGGACAGCTTAGCTCTGGAAACACCATATATTTT. Its protein is CASSKGQLSSGNTIYF. The chain is built from TRBV9 and TRBJ1-3; 7 nucleotides align to TRBD1. The germline V gene has CDR1 SGDLS and CDR2 YYNGEE. The CDR3 is made up of 16 amino acids. V shed 4 bases, J shed 0 bases, and the junction held 7 bases outside the gene matches.

The chain carries TRBV19 and TRBJ2-2; D gene unclear. Germline V gene lookup returns CDR1 LNHDA and CDR2 SQIVND (reference sequence). Trimming removed 7 bases from V and 2 bases from J, with 14 bases in between. The CDR3 has 15 residues. Written as DNA, the CDR3 is TGTGCCAGTACCCCGGCCGGTGCTAACACCGGGGAGCTGTTTTTT. Translation: CASTPAGANTGELFF.

This chain connects TRBV6-6 to TRBJ1-2; 9 bases agree with TRBD1. Germline-derived CDR1 and CDR2 are MNHNY and SVGAGI (reference sequence). Trimming removed 6 bases from V and 4 bases from J; junction bases left unmatched: 6. The length of the CDR3 is 14 residues. In nucleotides, the CDR3 is TGTGCCAGCAGGACCGGGACAGGGACCTATGGCTACACCTTC. This sequence encodes CASRTGTGTYGYTF.

In its sample, this clone is large. The V gene is TRBV19, the J gene TRBJ2-2; unclear D gene. V was pared by 5 bases and J by 0 bases, with 4 bases between. Per the germline V gene, CDR1 is LNHDA and CDR2 is SQIVND (reference sequence). CDR3 length: 13 amino acids. CDR3 sequence reads: CASSLANTGELFF. CDR3 DNA sequence: TGTGCCAGTAGTCTTGCGAACACCGGGGAGCTGTTTTTT.